This TCR beta chain was sequenced in a study of OX40 agonist ivuxolimab in advanced cancers. Findings and caveats of the study: It was not determined which antigens were specifically recognized by the peripheral T cells that had undergone clonal expansion. Partly responding patients at 0.1-3.0 mg/kg showed some of the smallest clonal expansion. Clonal expansion by week 6 occurred in CD4+ and CD8+ blood T cells (at 0.1 to 3.0 mg/kg). CD8+ T cells showed, on average, more clonal expansion than CD4+ cells.

Assay used: immunoSEQ multiplex PCR; TCRdb lists only in-frame clones, some missing. This sample has approximately 84,000 clones, with about 91% found just once. Note on this clone: Its antigen is currently unknown.

The sequence came from an adult with an advanced solid tumor such as melanoma, head and neck, liver or kidney cancer. The input for sequencing was CD4+ or CD8+ T cells sorted from blood, taken in a trial of the OX40 agonist ivuxolimab.

CDR3 nucleotide sequence: TGTGCCAGCAGCGTAGAAGGGGCCTCTGGAAACACCATATATTTT. This translates into CASSVEGASGNTIYF. The rearrangement joins TRBV9 to TRBJ1-3, with a tentative D call TRBD1 (5 bases). Trimming stripped 0 bases from V and 0 bases from J, with 7 bases between. The CDR3 length is 15 residues. CDR1 and CDR2 from the germline V gene are SGDLS and YYNGEE.